These 11 T cell receptor beta chains came from one sample sequenced in a study of STAT3 mutations in large granular lymphocyte leukemia. Findings and caveats of the study: In T-cell large granular lymphocyte leukemia, about half of patients showed multiple immunodominant subclonotypes.

Using immunoSEQ multiplex PCR, the repertoire was profiled, and TCRdb retains in-frame clones only, with some absent. The sample consists of around 220 clones, 63% of them appearing once. The antigens these receptors bind are not known. The sequenced sample was peripheral blood mononuclear cells. These receptors were obtained from a woman aged 45 to 65 with T-cell large granular lymphocyte leukemia. Some clones in this sample may be carry-over from other donors' samples.

V and J are TRBV29-1 and TRBJ2-7, with D possibly being TRBD2 (6 bases). V lost 4 bases and J lost 2, with 12 bases in between. The CDR3 contains 13 residues. Germline assignment: CDR1 SQVTM and CDR2 ANQGSEA. The CDR3 region is CSVGGEYAYEQYF. The CDR3 nucleotides are TGCAGCGTTGGGGGGGAATACGCCTACGAGCAGTACTTC.

This sequence joins TRBV6-6 and TRBJ1-5; D unclear. Germline V gene data show CDR1 as MNHNY and CDR2 as SVGAGI (reference sequence). CDR3 size: 13 residues. Trimming removed 8 bases from V and 0 bases from J, with 8 bases in between. The chain's CDR3 is CASGSLSNQPQHF. Here the CDR3 DNA reads TGTGCCAGCGGTTCCCTTAGCAATCAGCCCCAGCATTTT.

This clone was seen only once. This chain uses TRBV5-4 with TRBJ1-1; perhaps TRBD1 as D (6 bases). The CDR3 spans 15 residues. Germline V gene data show CDR1 as SGHNT and CDR2 as YYREEE (reference sequence). V lost 1 base, J lost 1 base, and 11 bases lay in between. The CDR3 loop is CASSLIQGPNTEAFF. The CDR3 bases are TGTGCCAGCAGCTTGATACAGGGCCCGAACACTGAAGCTTTCTTT.

The rearrangement uses TRBV18 and TRBJ1-1; D is unclear. CDR3 size: 13 residues. Germline assignment: CDR1 KGHSH and CDR2 LQKENI. V lost 6 bases to trimming and J lost 5 bases, with 13 bases between them. As DNA, the CDR3 is TGTGCCAGCTCGCCGATCTTGGGAACTGAAGCTTTCTTT. Translation: CASSPILGTEAFF.

In DNA, the CDR3 is TGTGCCAGCAGCCCCGAAAGTTTTAAATCCTACGAGCAGTACTTC. It is translated as CASSPESFKSYEQYF. The rearrangement joins TRBV6-5 to TRBJ2-7, with D unresolved. The CDR3 contains 15 residues. Germline V gene data show CDR1 as MNHEY and CDR2 as SVGAGI. Trimming shortened V by 6 bases and J by 1 base, and 16 bases separated the two germline ends.

This clone was detected only a few times. The chain has TRBV30 and TRBJ2-7; maybe TRBD1 (5 bases). The CDR3 spans 15 residues. Germline values: CDR1 GTSNPN, CDR2 SVGIG (reference sequence). The V gene lost 2 bases and the J gene lost 5 bases, with 19 bases spanning the gap. This CDR3 reads CAWSSFTVGADEQYF. The CDR3 region has the DNA TGTGCCTGGAGTTCTTTCACCGTAGGGGCCGACGAGCAGTACTTC. Full variable domain (remainder filled in from reference TRBV30 and TRBJ2-7): SQTIHQWPATLVQPVGSPLSLECTVEGTSNPNLYWYRQAAGRGLQLLFYSVGIGQISSEVPQNLSASRPQDRQFILSSKKLLLSDSGFYLCAWSSFTVGADEQYFGPGTRLTVT.

The rearrangement joins TRBV6-5 to TRBJ1-1; D is possibly TRBD1 (6 bases). The CDR3 is 15 residues long. Trimming stripped 6 bases from V and 5 bases from J, with 19 bases between. CDR1 MNHEY and CDR2 SVGAGI come from the germline V gene. CDR3 sequence: CASSDAPGARTEAFF. Written as DNA, the CDR3 is TGTGCCAGCAGCGACGCCCCGGGGGCTAGGACTGAAGCTTTCTTT.

The chain links TRBV27 to TRBJ1-5; D unresolved. V lost 8 bases and J 2 bases, leaving 7 bases between the germline ends. The CDR3 loop spans 12 amino acids. The V gene's germline CDR1 is MNHEY and CDR2 SMNVEV (reference sequence). The chain's CDR3 is CASRRGNQPQHF. In DNA, the CDR3 is TGTGCCAGCCGGAGGGGCAATCAGCCCCAGCATTTT.

J is TRBJ1-1 and V is TRBV27; possible D gene TRBD1, 5 bases. This CDR3 is 14 amino acids long. Deletions cut 6 bases from V and 5 bases from J, with 16 bases between. Per the germline V gene, CDR1 is MNHEY and CDR2 is SMNVEV (reference sequence). CDR3 sequence (DNA): TGTGCCAGCAGCCGAGACAGAGGTGGAACTGAAGCTTTCTTT. It yields the protein CASSRDRGGTEAFF.

The rearrangement links TRBV5-1 to TRBJ1-2; no clear D. CDR3 length equals 13 residues. CDR1 is SGHRS, CDR2 YFSETQ, per germline. Trimming stripped 4 bases from V and 2 bases from J, with 9 bases between. CDR3 DNA: TGCGCCAGCAGCACCGACGTAAACTATGGCTACACCTTC. Translating it yields CASSTDVNYGYTF. Based on the CDR3 plus reference TRBV5-1 and TRBJ1-2, the full variable domain is KAGVTQTPRYLIKTRGQQVTLSCSPISGHRSVSWYQQTPGQGLQFLFEYFSETQRNKGNFPGRFSGRQFSNSRSEMNVSTLELGDSALYLCASSTDVNYGYTFGSGTRLTVV.

The V call is TRBV5-6, the J call TRBJ1-2; TRBD1 matches 9 bases. Looked up from germline, CDR1 is SGHDT and CDR2 is YYEEEE. V trimming: 4 bases; J trimming: 5 bases; junction bases outside the gene matches: 9. The CDR3 contains 15 residues. The CDR3 DNA follows: TGTGCCAGCAGCCTGAAGTCCGGGACAGGGTATGGCTACACCTTC. Its protein is CASSLKSGTGYGYTF.